The 9 T cell receptor beta chains in this list originate from one sample, sequenced in a study of human T cells and chemical hapten exposure. TCRdb re-called the RACE reads with MiXCR, one entry per CDR3 protein. Of 95,000 or so distinct CDR3 sequences detected, 11% appear once; the ten largest clones hold roughly 3.1%. Time point noted: patch test 2, 6 weeks after DPC sensitization. Treatment reported: therapeutic diphenylcyclopropenone sensitization with weekly scalp DPC. Sequenced here: whole blood, sampled in connection with sensitization to the hapten diphenylcyclopropenone (DPC). Source of these receptors: a woman in her forties with alopecia areata. Some clones in this sample may be carry-over from other donors' samples.

This clonotype appeared a few times. In nucleotides, the CDR3 is TGTGCCAGCAGTTTAGACCACAGGGGATCCTACGAGCAGTACTTC. Translation: CASSLDHRGSYEQYF. The chain uses TRBV28 and TRBJ2-7; 7 bases fit TRBD1. V gave up 2 bases and J gave up 1 base; unmatched junction bases: 5. Germline V CDR1 and CDR2: MDHEN, SYDVKM. The CDR3 is 15 amino acids.

This sequence joins TRBV21-1 and TRBJ2-1; the table's D call, TRBD2, was not checked against the DNA. TRBV21-1 has pseudogene status. CDR3 length: 14 amino acids. The CDR3 DNA reads TGTGCCAGAGTAGCGGAGAGCTCCTACAATGAGCAGTTCTTC. It specifies CARVAESSYNEQFF.

The chain carries TRBV3-1 and TRBJ2-1, with D perhaps being TRBD1 or TRBD2 (6 bases each). The ends were cut back, 1 base at V and 9 bases at J, with 16 bases in the middle. This CDR3 has 15 amino acids. Germline CDR1 is LGHDT and CDR2 is YNNKEL (reference sequence). DNA of the CDR3: TGTGCCAGCAGCCAAGTCATAGGGGGGATGAGTGAGCAGTTCTTC. The encoded protein is CASSQVIGGMSEQFF.

This clonotype showed up just a few times. The chain recombines TRBV20-1 with TRBJ2-1; 7 nucleotides match TRBD2. The CDR3 spans 16 residues. After removal of 0 bases from V and 0 bases from J, the junction contained 5 bases not matched to a gene. The germline gives CDR1 DFQATT, CDR2 SNEGSKA (reference sequence). DNA for the CDR3: TGCAGTGCTAGAGAAGCGGGACCTGTCTCCTACAATGAGCAGTTCTTC. This sequence encodes CSAREAGPVSYNEQFF.

The sample holds many counts of this clonotype. J is TRBJ2-7 and V is TRBV7-9; TRBD2 aligns across 12 bases. CDR1 and CDR2 from the germline V gene are SEHNR and FQNEAQ (reference sequence). CDR3 size: 17 residues. The ends lost 4 bases at V and 0 bases at J; junction bases unmatched: 7. The DNA for the CDR3 is TGTGCCAGCAGCTCCCGGGGACTAGCGGGCCACTCCTACGAGCAGTACTTC. Protein: CASSSRGLAGHSYEQYF.

This clonotype was seen at least ten times. This chain joins TRBV7-8 and TRBJ2-3, with unresolved D. The CDR3 runs to 17 residues. In germline, CDR1 is SGHVS, CDR2 FQNEAQ. V gave up 5 bases and J gave up 1 base, with 19 bases separating them. The chain's CDR3 is CASSPRAGSTRTDTQYF. CDR3 bases: TGTGCCAGCAGCCCCCGAGCTGGGTCTACCCGCACAGATACGCAGTATTTT.

The V and J genes are TRBV29-1 and TRBJ2-3; TRBD2 aligns across 10 bases. The germline V gene has CDR1 SQVTM and CDR2 ANQGSEA. V lost 7 bases and J lost 1; bases outside the gene matches: 11. CDR3 length: 16 amino acids. The CDR3 DNA follows: TGCAGCGATTCATCCACCGGGACTAGCGGCACAGATACGCAGTATTTT. Its protein product is CSDSSTGTSGTDTQYF.

At least ten counts were recorded for this clonotype. The gene calls are TRBV29-1 and TRBJ1-2, with TRBD1 matching 10 bases. CDR1 is SQVTM and CDR2 is ANQGSEA in the germline V gene. The V segment lost 7 bases and the J segment 6 bases; nucleotides outside the gene matches: 5. CDR3 size: 12 residues. CDR3 region: CSAWDRGDGYTF. The CDR3 DNA is TGCAGCGCCTGGGACAGGGGTGATGGCTACACCTTC.

This clonotype was seen at least ten times. The J gene is TRBJ2-1, the V gene TRBV9; weak D call: TRBD1 (6 bases). Germline values: CDR1 SGDLS, CDR2 YYNGEE. The V and J ends lost 0 bases and 4 bases respectively, with 11 bases between them. The CDR3 covers 15 residues. CDR3 DNA sequence: TGTGCCAGCAGCGTAGCCTCGACAGGTTACAATGAGCAGTTCTTC. Translating gives CASSVASTGYNEQFF.